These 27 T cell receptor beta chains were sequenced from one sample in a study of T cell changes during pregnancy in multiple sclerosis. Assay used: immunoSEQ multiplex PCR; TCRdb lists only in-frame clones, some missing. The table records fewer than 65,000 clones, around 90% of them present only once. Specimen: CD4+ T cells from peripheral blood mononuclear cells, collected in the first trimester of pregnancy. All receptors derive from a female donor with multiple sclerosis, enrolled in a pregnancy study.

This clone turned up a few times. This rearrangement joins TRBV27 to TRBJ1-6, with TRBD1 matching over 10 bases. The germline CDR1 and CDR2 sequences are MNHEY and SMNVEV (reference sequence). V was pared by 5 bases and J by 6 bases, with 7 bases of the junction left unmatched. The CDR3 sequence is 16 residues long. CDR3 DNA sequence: TGTGCCAGCAGTGCGACAGGGGGCGCCGTTAATTCACCCCTCCACTTT. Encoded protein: CASSATGGAVNSPLHF.

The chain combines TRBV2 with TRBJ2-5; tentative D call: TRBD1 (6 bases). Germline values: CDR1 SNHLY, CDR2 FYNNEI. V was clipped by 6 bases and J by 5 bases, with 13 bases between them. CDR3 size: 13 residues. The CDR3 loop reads CASRLDRFETQYF. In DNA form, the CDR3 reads TGTGCCAGCAGGTTGGACAGATTCGAGACCCAGTACTTC.

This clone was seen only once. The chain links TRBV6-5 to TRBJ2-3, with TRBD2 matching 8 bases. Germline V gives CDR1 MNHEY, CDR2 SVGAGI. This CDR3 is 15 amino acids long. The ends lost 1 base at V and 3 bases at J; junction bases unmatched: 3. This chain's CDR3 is CASSYLGGGTDTQYF. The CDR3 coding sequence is TGTGCCAGCAGTTACTTGGGCGGGGGGACAGATACGCAGTATTTT.

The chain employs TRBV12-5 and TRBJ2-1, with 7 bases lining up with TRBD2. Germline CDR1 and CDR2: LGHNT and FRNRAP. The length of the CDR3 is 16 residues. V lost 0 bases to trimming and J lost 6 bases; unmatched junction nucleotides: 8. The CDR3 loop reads CASGLVLGERGNEQFF. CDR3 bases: TGTGCTAGTGGTTTGGTACTAGGTGAGCGGGGCAATGAGCAGTTCTTC.

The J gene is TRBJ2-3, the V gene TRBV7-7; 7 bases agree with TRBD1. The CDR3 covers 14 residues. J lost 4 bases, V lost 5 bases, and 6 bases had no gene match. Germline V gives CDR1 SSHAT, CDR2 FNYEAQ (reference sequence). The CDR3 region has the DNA TGTGCCAGCAGCCTCGGGACAGCGGCAGATACGCAGTATTTT. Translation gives CASSLGTAADTQYF.

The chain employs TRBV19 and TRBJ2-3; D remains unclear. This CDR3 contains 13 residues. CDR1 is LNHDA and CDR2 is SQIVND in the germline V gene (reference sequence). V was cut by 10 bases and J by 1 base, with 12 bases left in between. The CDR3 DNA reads TGTGCCACCGCTGCGGCGCGCACAGATACGCAGTATTTT. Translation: CATAAARTDTQYF.

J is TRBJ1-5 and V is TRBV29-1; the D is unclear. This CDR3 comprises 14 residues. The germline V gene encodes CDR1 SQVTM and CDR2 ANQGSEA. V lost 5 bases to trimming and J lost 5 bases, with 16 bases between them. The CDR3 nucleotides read TGCAGCGTTCGCGAAAGAGCCCTAGATCAGCCCCAGCATTTT. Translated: CSVRERALDQPQHF.

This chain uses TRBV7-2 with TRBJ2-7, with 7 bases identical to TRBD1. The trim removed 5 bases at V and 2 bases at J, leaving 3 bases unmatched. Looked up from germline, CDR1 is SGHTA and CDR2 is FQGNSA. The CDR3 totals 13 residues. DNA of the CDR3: TGTGCCAGCAGCCGACAGGGAACCTACGAGCAGTACTTC. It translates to CASSRQGTYEQYF.

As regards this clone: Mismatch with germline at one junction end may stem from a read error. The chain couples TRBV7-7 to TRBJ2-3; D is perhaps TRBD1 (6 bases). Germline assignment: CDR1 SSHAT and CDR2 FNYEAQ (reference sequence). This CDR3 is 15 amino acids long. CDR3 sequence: CASSSGQPGTDTQYF. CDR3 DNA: TGTGCTAGCAGCTCTGGACAGCCAGGCACAGATACGCAGTATTTT.

The CDR3 DNA follows: TGTGCCAGCAGCCCCGGGGGATCCCCGAACACTGAAGCTTTCTTT. Residues: CASSPGGSPNTEAFF. This chain uses TRBV11-3 with TRBJ1-1; D perhaps matches TRBD1 (5 bases). V was pared by 5 bases and J by 1 base, with 14 bases between. The CDR3 consists of 15 residues. Germline assignment: CDR1 SGHNT and CDR2 YENEEA.

The CDR3 spells CASSQVAGYTGELFF. CDR3 sequence (DNA): TGCGCCAGCAGCCAAGTAGCGGGATACACCGGGGAGCTGTTTTTT. The chain carries TRBV5-1 and TRBJ2-2; 8 nucleotides match TRBD2. With 4 bases clipped from V and 3 bases from J, the junction kept 5 bases outside the gene matches. Germline loops: CDR1 SGHRS, CDR2 YFSETQ. This CDR3 is built from 15 residues. Together with reference TRBV5-1 and TRBJ2-2, the CDR3 gives the full variable domain: KAGVTQTPRYLIKTRGQQVTLSCSPISGHRSVSWYQQTPGQGLQFLFEYFSETQRNKGNFPGRFSGRQFSNSRSEMNVSTLELGDSALYLCASSQVAGYTGELFFGEGSRLTVL.

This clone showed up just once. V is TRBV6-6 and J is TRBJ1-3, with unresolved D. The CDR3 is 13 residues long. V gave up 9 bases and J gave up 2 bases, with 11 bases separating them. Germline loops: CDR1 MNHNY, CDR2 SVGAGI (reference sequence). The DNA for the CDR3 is TGTGCCAGTCGTGAGAGGGCTGGAAACACCATATATTTT. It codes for CASRERAGNTIYF.

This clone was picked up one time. This CDR3 is CAISEGGYGYTF. The CDR3 region has the DNA TGTGCCATCAGTGAAGGAGGCTATGGCTACACCTTC. The J gene is TRBJ1-2, the V gene TRBV10-3, with D unresolved. The V end lost 3 bases, the J end lost 4 bases, and 6 bases lay between the germline ends. CDR3 length: 12 residues. Germline loops: CDR1 ENHRY, CDR2 SYGVKD.

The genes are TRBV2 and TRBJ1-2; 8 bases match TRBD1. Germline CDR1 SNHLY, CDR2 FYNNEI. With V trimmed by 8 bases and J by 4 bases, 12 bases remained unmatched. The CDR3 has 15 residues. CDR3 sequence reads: CASHRDRNYSYGYTF. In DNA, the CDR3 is TGTGCCAGCCACCGGGACAGGAACTACTCCTATGGCTACACCTTC.

This CDR3 is CASSLRGYSNQPQHF. CDR3 DNA: TGTGCCAGCAGCTTAAGGGGGTATAGCAATCAGCCCCAGCATTTT. J is TRBJ1-5 and V is TRBV11-2; perhaps TRBD1 as D (6 bases). The CDR3 contains 15 residues. Germline V gene lookup returns CDR1 SGHAT and CDR2 FQNNGV. V was shortened by 2 bases and J by 0 bases, with 8 bases between the two germline ends.

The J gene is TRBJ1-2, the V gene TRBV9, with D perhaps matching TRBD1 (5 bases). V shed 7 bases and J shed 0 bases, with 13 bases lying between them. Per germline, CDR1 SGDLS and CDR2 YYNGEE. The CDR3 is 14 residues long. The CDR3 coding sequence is TGTGCCAGCGGGGCAGAGGTTTCTAACTATGGCTACACCTTC. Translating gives CASGAEVSNYGYTF. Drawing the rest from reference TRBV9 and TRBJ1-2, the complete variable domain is DSGVTQTPKHLITATGQRVTLRCSPRSGDLSVYWYQQSLDQGLQFLIQYYNGEERAKGNILERFSAQQFPDLHSELNLSSLELGDSALYFCASGAEVSNYGYTFGSGTRLTVV.

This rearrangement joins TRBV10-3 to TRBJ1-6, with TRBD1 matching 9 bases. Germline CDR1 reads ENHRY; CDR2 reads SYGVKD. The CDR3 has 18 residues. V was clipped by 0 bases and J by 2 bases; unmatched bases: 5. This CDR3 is CAISESSGQGPYNSPLHF. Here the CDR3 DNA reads TGTGCCATCAGTGAGTCCAGCGGACAGGGGCCCTATAATTCACCCCTCCACTTT.

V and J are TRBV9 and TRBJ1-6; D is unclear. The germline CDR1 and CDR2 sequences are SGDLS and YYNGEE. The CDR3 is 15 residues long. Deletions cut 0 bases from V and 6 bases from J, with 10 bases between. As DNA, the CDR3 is TGTGCCAGCAGCGTAGGGGCAGACGGTAATTCACCCCTCCACTTT. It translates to CASSVGADGNSPLHF.

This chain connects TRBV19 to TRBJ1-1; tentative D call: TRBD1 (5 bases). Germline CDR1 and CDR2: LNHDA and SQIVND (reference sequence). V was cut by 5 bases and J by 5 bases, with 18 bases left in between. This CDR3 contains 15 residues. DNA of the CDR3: TGTGCCAGTAGTTCTCCCGGACGGGGGGAGACTGAAGCTTTCTTT. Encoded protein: CASSSPGRGETEAFF. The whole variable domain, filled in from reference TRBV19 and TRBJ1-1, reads DGGITQSPKYLFRKEGQNVTLSCEQNLNHDAMYWYRQDPGQGLRLIYYSQIVNDFQKGDIAEGYSVSREKKESFPLTVTSAQKNPTAFYLCASSSPGRGETEAFFGQGTRLTVV.

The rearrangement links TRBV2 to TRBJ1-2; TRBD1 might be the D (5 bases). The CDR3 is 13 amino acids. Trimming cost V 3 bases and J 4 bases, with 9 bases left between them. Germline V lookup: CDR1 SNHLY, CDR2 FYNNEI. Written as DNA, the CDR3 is TGTGCCAGCAGTGACCCGGGGGGCTATGGCTACACCTTC. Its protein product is CASSDPGGYGYTF.

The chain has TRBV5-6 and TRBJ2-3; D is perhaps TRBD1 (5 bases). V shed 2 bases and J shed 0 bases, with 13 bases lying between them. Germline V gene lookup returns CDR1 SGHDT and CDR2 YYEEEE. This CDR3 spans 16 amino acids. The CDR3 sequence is CASSLRRQSSTDTQYF. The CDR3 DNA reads TGTGCCAGCAGCTTAAGGAGACAGTCAAGCACAGATACGCAGTATTTT.

The CDR3 is CASSLPPSGVEPNEQFF. The CDR3 bases are TGTGCCAGCAGCCTCCCCCCCTCCGGGGTCGAGCCTAATGAGCAGTTCTTC. The V and J genes are TRBV5-8 and TRBJ2-1; maybe TRBD2 (5 bases). There are 17 residues in the CDR3. Germline V gene data show CDR1 as SGHTS and CDR2 as YDEGEE. V was cut by 4 bases and J by 7 bases, with 24 bases left in between. Combining the CDR3 with reference TRBV5-8 and TRBJ2-1 gives the whole variable domain EAGVTQSPTHLIKTRGQQATLRCSPISGHTSVYWYQQALGLGLQFLLWYDEGEERNRGNFPPRFSGRQFPNYSSELNVNALELEDSALYLCASSLPPSGVEPNEQFFGPGTRLTVL.

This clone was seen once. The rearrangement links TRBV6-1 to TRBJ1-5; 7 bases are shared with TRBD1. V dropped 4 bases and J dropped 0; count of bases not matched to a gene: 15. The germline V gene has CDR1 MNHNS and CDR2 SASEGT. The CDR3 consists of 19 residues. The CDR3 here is CASSALGTGAANSNQPQHF. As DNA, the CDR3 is TGTGCCAGCAGTGCCCTCGGCACAGGGGCTGCGAATAGCAATCAGCCCCAGCATTTT.

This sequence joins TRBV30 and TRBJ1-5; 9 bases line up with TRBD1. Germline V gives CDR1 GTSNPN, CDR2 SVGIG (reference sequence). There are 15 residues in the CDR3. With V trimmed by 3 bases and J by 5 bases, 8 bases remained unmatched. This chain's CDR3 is CAWRRDRERDQPQHF. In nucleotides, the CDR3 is TGTGCCTGGAGGCGGGACAGGGAGAGAGATCAGCCCCAGCATTTT.

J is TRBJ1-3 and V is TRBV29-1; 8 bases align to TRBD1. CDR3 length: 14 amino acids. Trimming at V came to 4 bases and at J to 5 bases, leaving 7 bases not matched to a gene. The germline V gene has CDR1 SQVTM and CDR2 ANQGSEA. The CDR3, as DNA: TGCAGCGTTGCGGAGCACAGGGGGAGAAACACCATATATTTT. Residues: CSVAEHRGRNTIYF.

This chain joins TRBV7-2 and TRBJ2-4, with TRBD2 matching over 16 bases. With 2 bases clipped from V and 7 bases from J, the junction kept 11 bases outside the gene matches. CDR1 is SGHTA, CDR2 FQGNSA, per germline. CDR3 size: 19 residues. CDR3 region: CASSLPTFGTSGGANIQYF. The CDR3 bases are TGTGCCAGCAGCTTACCCACTTTTGGGACTAGCGGGGGGGCCAACATTCAGTACTTC. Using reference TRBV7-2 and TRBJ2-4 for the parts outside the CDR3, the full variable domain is GAGVSQSPSNKVTEKGKDVELRCDPISGHTALYWYRQSLGQGLEFLIYFQGNSAPDKSGLPSDRFSAERTGGSVSTLTIQRTQQEDSAVYLCASSLPTFGTSGGANIQYFGAGTRLSVL.

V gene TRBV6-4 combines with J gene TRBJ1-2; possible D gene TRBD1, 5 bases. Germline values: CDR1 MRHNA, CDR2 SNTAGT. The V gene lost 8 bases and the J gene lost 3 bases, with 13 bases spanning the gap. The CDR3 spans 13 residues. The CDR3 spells CASRHGAHYGYTF. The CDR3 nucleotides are TGTGCCAGCCGACATGGGGCCCACTATGGCTACACCTTC.